The clone carrying this T cell receptor beta chain has a single count. This sample stems from a study of shared T cell receptors in the human thymus. Measured with immunoSEQ multiplex PCR; TCRdb has only the in-frame clones, and not every one. The repertoire holds fewer than 700,000 clones, with approximately 90% as singletons. The sample was also reused in another study, on human thymus T cells. That paper states: All donors were healthy Finnish infants who were undergoing corrective surgery to treat congenital heart defects. Thymus was obtained from resections taken during corrective heart surgery. Thymic and blood repertoires seemed to show skewed V and J gene use. Related research reported highly overlapping thymic repertoires among unrelated individuals.

The sequenced sample was thymocytes. This TCR came from a boy under two years old with a congenital heart defect.

The CDR3 region is CSAGQGGYEQYF. In DNA, the CDR3 is TGCAGCGCGGGACAGGGGGGATACGAGCAGTACTTC. This sequence joins TRBV29-1 and TRBJ2-7; TRBD1 aligns across 11 bases. V gave up 7 bases and J gave up 4 bases; unmatched junction bases: 3. The germline V gene has CDR1 SQVTM and CDR2 ANQGSEA. This CDR3 has 12 amino acids.